These T cell receptor beta chains were read from a single sample in a study of blood T cell repertoires in COVID-19. TCRdb's table, derived via immunoSEQ multiplex PCR, lists solely in-frame clones and lacks some. The sample records about 50,000 clones, 86% being singletons. Sequencing used peripheral blood. The receptors derive from a human donor in a cohort sampled during active COVID-19. Both conserved end residues are part of each CDR3. Only part of the rows carry a size: once, few, many, or a class if the clone is expanded.

v_gene	abundance	j_gene	CDR3aa
TRBV5-4	.	TRBJ2-7	CASTRLEGGNEQYF
TRBV5-1	.	TRBJ1-2	CASSYGDRGLYGYTF
TRBV3-1/TRBV3-2	once	TRBJ2-3	CASSHRGGLRTDTQYF
TRBV7-9	few	TRBJ2-7	CASSTSSGPTYEQYF
TRBV7-2	.	TRBJ1-6	CASSPGTGTSPLHF
TRBV5-1	.	TRBJ2-7	CASSRGTQPRGSYEQYF
TRBV13	.	TRBJ2-3	CASSLGGTDTQYF
TRBV2	once	TRBJ2-7	CASRSEGPYEQYF
TRBV19	.	TRBJ2-7	CASSMAPRKSSYEQYF
TRBV5-6	.	TRBJ2-1	CASSLVLAVSYNEQFF
TRBV7-9	.	TRBJ2-1	CASSLALAGLDEQFF
TRBV10-1	.	TRBJ1-1	CASYQTGYQGEAFF
TRBV7-9	.	TRBJ2-5	CASSLVGYSQETQYF
TRBV10-3	once	TRBJ2-7	CAISGGQGLLYEQYF
TRBV11-2	.	TRBJ2-7	CASSLDGAGQGIYEQYF
TRBV7-7	.	TRBJ2-1	CASSLRVGGSYNEQFF
TRBV5-1	once	TRBJ1-1	CASSLGTGPNTEAFF
TRBV5-6	once	TRBJ1-2	CASSSGTGALNYGYTF
TRBV6-4	.	TRBJ2-5	CASSDSGVGGTETQYF
TRBV19	once	TRBJ2-7	CASSRVNRRGSQTYEQYF
TRBV18	.	TRBJ2-1	CASTTSGGAKEQFF
TRBV7-9	.	TRBJ2-1	CASSLGGPSEQFF
TRBV7-9	.	TRBJ2-7	CASSLVGQGVYYEQYF
TRBV18	.	TRBJ2-3	CASSPRDRVTDTQYF
TRBV19	.	TRBJ2-5	CASRITSQGTKETQYF
TRBV10-3	.	TRBJ1-3	CAISESVVRGFGNTIYF
TRBV20-1	.	TRBJ1-6	CSASTTGSNSPLHF
TRBV18	.	TRBJ2-7	CASSPQHTGGVSYEQYF
TRBV7-9	.	TRBJ2-2	CASSPLLATNTGELFF
TRBV5-4	.	TRBJ2-1	CASSAGQVVYNEQFF
TRBV15	.	TRBJ2-1	CATSRAGRSGYNEQFF
TRBV24-1	.	TRBJ2-1	CATSDRLAGRGEQFF
TRBV10-3	once	TRBJ1-1	CAISESGGTGMNTEAFF
TRBV9	many	TRBJ1-2	CASSADRVGGYTF
TRBV5-1	few	TRBJ1-6	CASSPVGGGVLRLSPLHF
TRBV27	.	TRBJ1-1	CASSLTGITEAFF
TRBV5-4	.	TRBJ2-5	CASSFDRGLQETQYF
TRBV19	few	TRBJ1-6	CASSTPTGGRSPLHF
TRBV5-1	.	TRBJ2-3	CASSLAGTSGSTDTQYF
TRBV19	.	TRBJ2-1	CASSPRTGIRGGNEQFF
TRBV7-7	.	TRBJ2-1	CASSLSHSGRANNEQFF
TRBV3-1/TRBV3-2	.	TRBJ1-1	CASTPGGRTEAFF
TRBV13	once	TRBJ2-1	CASSLTGTTNEQFF
TRBV14	.	TRBJ2-1	CASSPPGGGPWNEQFF
TRBV6-5	.	TRBJ1-6	CASSSYSYNSPLHF
TRBV27	few	TRBJ2-6	CASSRQGSGANVLTF
TRBV29-1	.	TRBJ2-1	CSNGGDSGSEEQFF
TRBV19	.	TRBJ2-2	CASSTGTGGAEELFF
TRBV10-3	.	TRBJ1-2	CAINPQGTNYGYTF
TRBV30	once	TRBJ2-3	CAWSGGTAQYF
TRBV5-1	once	TRBJ1-2	CASSLLGGVMDGYTF
TRBV29-1	.	TRBJ2-2	CSVEVTLTRGAGELFF
TRBV10-2	.	TRBJ1-4	CASSDRGGGEKLFF
TRBV30	.	TRBJ2-3	CAGTPGLAPSDTQYF
TRBV11-3	.	TRBJ1-1	CASSSGDGENTEAFF